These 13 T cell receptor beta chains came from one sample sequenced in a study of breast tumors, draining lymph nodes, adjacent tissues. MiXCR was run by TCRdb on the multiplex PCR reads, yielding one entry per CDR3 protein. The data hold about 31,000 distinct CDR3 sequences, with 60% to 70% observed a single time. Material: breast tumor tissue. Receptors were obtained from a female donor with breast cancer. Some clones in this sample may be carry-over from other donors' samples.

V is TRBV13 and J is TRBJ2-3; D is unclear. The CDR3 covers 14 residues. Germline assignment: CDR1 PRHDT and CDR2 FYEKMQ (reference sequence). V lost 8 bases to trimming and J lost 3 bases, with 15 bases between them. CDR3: CASPTGLGTDTQYF. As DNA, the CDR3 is TGTGCCAGCCCCACCGGGTTGGGAACAGATACGCAGTATTTT.

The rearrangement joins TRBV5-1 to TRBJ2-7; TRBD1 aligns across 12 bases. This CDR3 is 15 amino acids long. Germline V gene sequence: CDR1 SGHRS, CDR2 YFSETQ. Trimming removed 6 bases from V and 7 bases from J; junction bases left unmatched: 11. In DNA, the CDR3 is TGCGCCAGCAAAGGGGAGGGACAGGGGGCGCGGGAGCAGTACTTC. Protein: CASKGEGQGAREQYF.

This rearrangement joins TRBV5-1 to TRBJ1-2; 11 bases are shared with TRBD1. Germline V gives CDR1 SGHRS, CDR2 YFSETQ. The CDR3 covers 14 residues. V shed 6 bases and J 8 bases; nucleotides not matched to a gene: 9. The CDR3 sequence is CASTGTGGPGGYTF. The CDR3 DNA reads TGCGCCAGCACCGGGACAGGGGGACCTGGGGGCTACACCTTC.

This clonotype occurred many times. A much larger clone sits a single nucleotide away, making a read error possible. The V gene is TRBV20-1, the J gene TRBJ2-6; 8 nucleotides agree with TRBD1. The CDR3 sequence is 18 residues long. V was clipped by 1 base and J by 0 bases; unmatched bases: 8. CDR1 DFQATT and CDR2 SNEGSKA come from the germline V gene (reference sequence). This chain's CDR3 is CSARGRDRITSGANVLTF. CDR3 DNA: TGCAGTGCTAGAGGCCGGGACAGGATTACCTCTGGGGCCAACGTCCTGACTTTC.

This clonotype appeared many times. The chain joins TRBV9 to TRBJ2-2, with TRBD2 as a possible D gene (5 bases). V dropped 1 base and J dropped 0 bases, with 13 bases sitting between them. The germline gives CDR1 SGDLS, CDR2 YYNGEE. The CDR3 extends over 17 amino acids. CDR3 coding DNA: TGTGCCAGCAGCGTAAATTGGCGGACTTCGAACACCGGGGAGCTGTTTTTT. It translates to CASSVNWRTSNTGELFF. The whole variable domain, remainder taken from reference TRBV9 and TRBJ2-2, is DSGVTQTPKHLITATGQRVTLRCSPRSGDLSVYWYQQSLDQGLQFLIQYYNGEERAKGNILERFSAQQFPDLHSELNLSSLELGDSALYFCASSVNWRTSNTGELFFGEGSRLTVL.

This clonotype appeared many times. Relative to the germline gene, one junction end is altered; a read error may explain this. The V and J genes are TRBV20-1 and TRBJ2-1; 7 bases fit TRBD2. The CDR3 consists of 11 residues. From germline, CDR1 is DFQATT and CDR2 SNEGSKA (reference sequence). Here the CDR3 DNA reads TGCAGTGCTAGTGCGCTTGGGACTAACCCCTTC. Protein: CSASALGTNPF.

The CDR3 reads CATSRDLSQGNTGELFF. The DNA of the CDR3 is TGTGCCACCAGCAGAGATCTTTCGCAGGGAAACACCGGGGAGCTGTTTTTT. This rearrangement joins TRBV15 to TRBJ2-2; possibly TRBD1 for D (5 bases). The CDR3 extends over 17 amino acids. CDR1 LNHNV and CDR2 YYDKDF come from the germline V gene (reference sequence). Deletions cut 0 bases from V and 2 bases from J, with 13 bases between.

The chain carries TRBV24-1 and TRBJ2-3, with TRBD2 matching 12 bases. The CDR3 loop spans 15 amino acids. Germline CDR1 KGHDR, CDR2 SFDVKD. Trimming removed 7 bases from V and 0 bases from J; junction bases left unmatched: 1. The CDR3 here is CATRGTSGSTDTQYF. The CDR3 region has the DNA TGTGCCACCAGGGGGACTAGCGGGAGCACAGATACGCAGTATTTT.

The CDR3 sequence is CASSQDPGQGSEQYF. Written as DNA, the CDR3 is TGTGCCAGCAGCCAAGATCCGGGACAGGGCTCCGAGCAGTACTTC. The chain couples TRBV14 to TRBJ2-7; TRBD1 aligns across 9 bases. Germline CDR1 reads SGHDN; CDR2 reads FVKESK. The CDR3 has 15 residues. Trimming removed 0 bases from V and 6 bases from J; junction bases left unmatched: 6.

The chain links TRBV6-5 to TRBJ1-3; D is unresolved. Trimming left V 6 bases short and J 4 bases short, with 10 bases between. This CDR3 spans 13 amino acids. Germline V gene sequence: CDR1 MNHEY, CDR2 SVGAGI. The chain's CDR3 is CASRPGPGNTIYF. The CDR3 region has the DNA TGTGCCAGCAGACCCGGCCCGGGAAACACCATATATTTT.

CDR3 in amino acids: CASSEGKTGANVLTF. The CDR3 nucleotides read TGTGCCAGCAGTGAAGGCAAAACTGGGGCCAACGTCCTGACTTTC. The chain recombines TRBV2 with TRBJ2-6, with D hard to call. Germline CDR1 reads SNHLY; CDR2 reads FYNNEI. The CDR3 loop spans 15 amino acids. V was clipped by 1 base and J by 2 bases, with 6 bases between them.

In nucleotides, the CDR3 is TGCAGTGCTCCCCGGACAGGGGGCAGTAAGTCCTACGAGCAGTACTTC. Amino acid sequence: CSAPRTGGSKSYEQYF. This chain joins TRBV20-1 and TRBJ2-7; TRBD1 matches at 11 bases. The CDR3 loop spans 16 amino acids. The germline V gene encodes CDR1 DFQATT and CDR2 SNEGSKA (reference sequence). After removal of 5 bases from V and 1 base from J, the junction contained 10 bases not matched to a gene.

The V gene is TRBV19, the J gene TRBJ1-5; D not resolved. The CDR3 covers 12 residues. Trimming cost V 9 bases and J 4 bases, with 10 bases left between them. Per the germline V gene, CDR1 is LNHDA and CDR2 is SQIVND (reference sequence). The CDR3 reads CASCAVNQPQHF. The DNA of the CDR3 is TGTGCCAGCTGCGCGGTGAATCAGCCCCAGCATTTT.